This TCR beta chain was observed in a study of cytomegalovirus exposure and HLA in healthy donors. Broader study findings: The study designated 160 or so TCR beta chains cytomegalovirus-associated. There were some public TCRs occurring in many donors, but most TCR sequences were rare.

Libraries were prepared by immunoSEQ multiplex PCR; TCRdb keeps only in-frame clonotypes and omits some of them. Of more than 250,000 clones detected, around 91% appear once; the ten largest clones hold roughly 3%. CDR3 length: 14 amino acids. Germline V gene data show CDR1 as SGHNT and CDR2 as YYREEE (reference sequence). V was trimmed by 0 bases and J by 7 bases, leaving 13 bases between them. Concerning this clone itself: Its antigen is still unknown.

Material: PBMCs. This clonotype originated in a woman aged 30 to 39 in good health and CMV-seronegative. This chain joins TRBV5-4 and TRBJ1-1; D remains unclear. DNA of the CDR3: TGTGCCAGCAGCTTGGTTGCCGGGGATAATGAAGCTTTCTTT. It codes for CASSLVAGDNEAFF.